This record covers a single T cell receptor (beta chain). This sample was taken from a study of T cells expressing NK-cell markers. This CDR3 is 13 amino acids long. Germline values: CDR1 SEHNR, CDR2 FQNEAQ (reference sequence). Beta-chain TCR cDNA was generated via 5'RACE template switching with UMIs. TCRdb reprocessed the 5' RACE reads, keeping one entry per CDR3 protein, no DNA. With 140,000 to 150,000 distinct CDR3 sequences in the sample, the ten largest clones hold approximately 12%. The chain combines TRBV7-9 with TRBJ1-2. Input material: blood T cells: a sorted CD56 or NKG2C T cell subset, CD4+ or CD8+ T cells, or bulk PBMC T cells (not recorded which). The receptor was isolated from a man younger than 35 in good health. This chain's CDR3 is CASSLGSVYGYTF. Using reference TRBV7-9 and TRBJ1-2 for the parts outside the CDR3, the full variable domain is DTGVSQNPRHKITKRGQNVTFRCDPISEHNRLYWYRQTLGQGPEFLTYFQNEAQLEKSRLLSDRFSAERPKGSFSTLEIQRTEQGDSAMYLCASSLGSVYGYTFGSGTRLTVV.